The 2 T cell receptor beta chains in this list originate from one sample, sequenced in a study of T cells and Merkel cell carcinoma outcomes. TCRdb's table, derived via immunoSEQ multiplex PCR, lists solely in-frame clones and lacks some. Here the sample spans 1,500 to 2,000 clones, 70% to 90% being singletons. The specimen sequenced was tumor tissue from Merkel cell carcinoma. Source of these receptors: a human donor with Merkel cell carcinoma.

The V call is TRBV6-6, the J call TRBJ2-7; 13 nucleotides agree with TRBD2. This CDR3 region has 14 residues. Trimming cost V 6 bases and J 7 bases; bases outside gene matches: 6. Germline V gene sequence: CDR1 MNHNY, CDR2 SVGAGI (reference sequence). The CDR3 DNA is TGTGCCAGCAGCGGGACTAGCGGGACACAAGAGCAGTACTTC. Amino acid sequence: CASSGTSGTQEQYF.

This rearrangement joins TRBV7-2 to TRBJ2-2, with 8 bases identical to TRBD1. This CDR3 is built from 15 residues. Looked up from germline, CDR1 is SGHTA and CDR2 is FQGNSA. The V segment lost 4 bases and the J segment 4 bases; nucleotides outside the gene matches: 5. The CDR3 DNA is TGTGCCAGCAGCTCGAACAGGGGGAGCACCGGGGAGCTGTTTTTT. Encoded protein: CASSSNRGSTGELFF.